The T cell receptor beta chain described here comes from a study of beta chain features in type 1 diabetes. Markers CD45RO/CCR7/CD25/CD127/CD95/CD27 served to sort CD4+ naive, central memory, regulatory and stem cell-like memory cells. Expressed TCRB transcripts were sequenced because the isolated RNA had all been reverse transcribed beforehand. The method was immunoSEQ multiplex PCR; TCRdb's version includes in-frame clones alone and lacks a portion of them. The table lists 300,000 to 350,000 clones, roughly a tenth of them singletons. This CDR3 region has 15 residues. Germline-derived CDR1 and CDR2 are SGHDT and YYEEEE. V was clipped by 3 bases and J by 1 base, with 13 bases between them. Study results and limitations: Moderately but significantly shorter TCRB CDR3s were found in Type 1 diabetes patients in all four CD4+ subsets. Small HLA sub-analyses could not settle whether HLA shapes TCRB rearrangement. In type 1 diabetes patients, VDJ junctions had fewer insertions; deletions at these junctions were more frequent.

The table lists this clone with a few counts. Its antigen is not known. This sequence joins TRBV5-6 and TRBJ1-2; unclear D gene. The receptor was derived from a man aged 25-45 years with type 1 diabetes. The source material was central memory CD4+ T cells from blood. CDR3 sequence reads: CASSSTDGFNYGYTF. CDR3 in DNA: TGTGCCAGCAGCTCCACGGACGGATTTAACTATGGCTACACCTTC.